This TCR beta chain was documented in a study of T cell responses to AZD1222 COVID-19 vaccine. Study-level background: Second-dose recipients at about 4 or about 12 weeks were treated as one pooled group. Whole-study findings and limits: With dominance at 160-218 and 743-854, vaccine-associated CD4 TCRs spanned spike.

Germline CDR1 is SGHNT and CDR2 is YYREEE (reference sequence). The CDR3 consists of 16 residues. J lost 1 base, V lost 3 bases, and 6 bases had no gene match. TCRdb's copy holds only in-frame clones and misses some; the assay was immunoSEQ multiplex PCR. The table lists about 90,000 clones, about 87% of them singletons. Notes on this clone: The antigen is undetermined.

The chain links TRBV5-4 to TRBJ1-3, with TRBD1 identical over 8 bases. The specimen comprised peripheral blood, sampled on day 0 of AZD1222 vaccination. This TCR was sampled from an adult in good health. CDR3 in amino acids: CASSWGDRPSGNTIYF. The DNA for the CDR3 is TGTGCCAGCAGCTGGGGGGACAGGCCGTCTGGAAACACCATATATTTT.